These T cell receptor beta chains were read from a single sample in a study of blood T cell repertoires in COVID-19. Data came from immunoSEQ multiplex PCR; TCRdb stores just in-frame clones and leaves some out. The sample records hundreds of thousands of clones, over 75% being singletons. Material: peripheral blood. The receptors were gathered from a man younger than 35 with active or convalescent COVID-19. CDR3s include the opening cysteine and the closing phenylalanine or tryptophan. Each record gives: J gene, D gene, clone size, V gene, CDR3 DNA, CDR3 protein. A D gene is named only where the DNA matches it firmly. Rows give clone size only sometimes, using once, few, many, or a class for an expanded clone.

TRBJ1-1 | . | . | TRBV29-1 | TGCAGCGTTGAAGATCTTGACTTGTTT | CSVEDLDLF
TRBJ1-3 | . | . | TRBV18 | TGTGCCAGCTCACCACCGGTGTGGGGGCCTGGAAACACCATATATTTT | CASSPPVWGPGNTIYF
TRBJ1-5 | TRBD1 | . | TRBV3-1/TRBV3-2 | TGTGCCAGCAGCCATGGACAGGGGAATCAGCCCCAGCATTTT | CASSHGQGNQPQHF
TRBJ1-6 | . | once | TRBV11-2 | TGTGCCAGCAGCTTAGTAGATAATTCACCCCTCCACTTT | CASSLVDNSPLHF
TRBJ2-2 | TRBD1 | . | TRBV6-5 | TGTGCCAGCAGTCCGGGACAGATTAAGGCCGGGGAGCTGTTTTTT | CASSPGQIKAGELFF
TRBJ1-2 | . | . | TRBV29-1 | TGCAGCGTCAGTCTGGGGGGAGTTAACTATGGCTACACCTTC | CSVSLGGVNYGYTF
TRBJ2-3 | . | . | TRBV7-2 | TGTGCCAGCAGCGGCACCACAGATACGCAGTATTTT | CASSGTTDTQYF
TRBJ2-5 | . | . | TRBV4-3 | TGCGCCAGCAGCCAAGGGGTACTAATGGGAGAGACCCAGTACTTC | CASSQGVLMGETQYF
TRBJ1-2 | . | . | TRBV10-2 | TGCGCCAGCAGTGAGTCGACGACAGGTGGGGGCTACACCTTC | CASSESTTGGGYTF
TRBJ1-2 | TRBD1 | . | TRBV13 | TGTGCCAGCAGCTTATTTCAGGGGGACTATGGCTACACCTTC | CASSLFQGDYGYTF
TRBJ1-1 | . | . | TRBV18 | TGTGCCAGCTCACCGGTCAGGCGCGGGGACGCTGAAGCTTTCTTT | CASSPVRRGDAEAFF
TRBJ1-1 | TRBD1 | . | TRBV19 | TGTGCCAGTAGTATTCGGACAGGGTATGAAGCTTTCTTT | CASSIRTGYEAFF
TRBJ2-5 | TRBD2 | few | TRBV15 | TGTGCCACCAGCAGCGGGCTAGCGGGGGGAAGGCAAGAGACCCAGTACTTC | CATSSGLAGGRQETQYF
TRBJ2-2 | TRBD2 | . | TRBV27 | TGTGCCAGCAGTTTATCTAGCGGGGGGGCCGGCACCGGGGAGCTGTTTTTT | CASSLSSGGAGTGELFF
TRBJ2-7 | TRBD1 | . | TRBV5-5 | TGTGCCAGCGGGGACAGCCACCTCTACGAGCAGTACTTC | CASGDSHLYEQYF
TRBJ1-5 | TRBD1 | . | TRBV2 | TGTGCCAGCAGTGAATGGGTCAGGGGGTATCAGCCCCAGCATTTT | CASSEWVRGYQPQHF
TRBJ2-7 | . | . | TRBV19 | TGTGCCAGTAGTATAGAAGGGGCGACCCACTACGAGCAGTACTTC | CASSIEGATHYEQYF
TRBJ2-5 | . | . | TRBV10-1 | TGCGCCAGCAGTGAGGAGGCGGCCCCGGGAACCCAGTACTTC | CASSEEAAPGTQYF
TRBJ1-5 | . | . | TRBV7-9 | TGTGCCAGCTCCCCGGTAATGGGCAATCAGCCCCAGCATTTT | CASSPVMGNQPQHF
TRBJ1-5 | . | . | TRBV7-2 | TGTGCCAGCAGCTTAGCCGGAGGAAGCAATCAGCCCCAGCATTTT | CASSLAGGSNQPQHF
TRBJ2-1 | TRBD2 | . | TRBV24-1 | TGTGCCACCAGTGACACGTACTTAGCGGGGGGGCAGAATGAGCAGTTCTTC | CATSDTYLAGGQNEQFF
TRBJ1-1 | . | . | TRBV29-1 | TGCAGCGTTCACAGGGTGATGAACACTGAAGCTTTCTTT | CSVHRVMNTEAFF
TRBJ2-5 | . | . | TRBV7-8 | TGTGCCAGCAGCCCAAGGAGGTTCCAAGAGACCCAGTACTTC | CASSPRRFQETQYF
TRBJ2-7 | TRBD1 | . | TRBV7-9 | TGTGCCAGCAGCTTAGGAGGGACAGGCTCCAAATTTCCCTACGAGCAGTACTTC | CASSLGGTGSKFPYEQYF
TRBJ2-5 | TRBD1 | . | TRBV2 | TGTGCCAGCAGTGAGGGACAGGGGGCTGGAGAGACCCAGTACTTC | CASSEGQGAGETQYF
TRBJ1-4 | . | . | TRBV9 | TGTGCCAGCAGCGCGGACAGATCTAATGAAAAACTGTTTTTT | CASSADRSNEKLFF
TRBJ2-3 | TRBD1 | . | TRBV7-7 | TGTGCCAGCAGCTGGGGACAGACCTTCACAGATACGCAGTATTTT | CASSWGQTFTDTQYF
TRBJ2-3 | . | . | TRBV2 | TGTGCCAGCGGGGGGCGGAGGGAGGGAGATACGCAGTATTTT | CASGGRREGDTQYF
TRBJ1-1 | . | . | TRBV5-1 | TGCGCCAGCAGCTTGTTCAGTTCGAACACTGAAGCTTTCTTT | CASSLFSSNTEAFF
TRBJ1-1 | TRBD1 | . | TRBV9 | TGTGCCAGCAGCTCGACAGGGGTTAGGAACACTGAAGCTTTCTTT | CASSSTGVRNTEAFF
TRBJ2-3 | . | once | TRBV4-2 | TGTGCCAGCAGCCAAGGGACTAGCACAGATACGCAGTATTTT | CASSQGTSTDTQYF
TRBJ2-1 | TRBD2 | . | TRBV7-9 | TGTGCCAGCAGCTTAAGACTAGCGGGGGGCATGTACAATGAGCAGTTCTTC | CASSLRLAGGMYNEQFF
TRBJ2-7 | . | . | TRBV5-5 | TGTGCCAGCAGCTTGGCGGCAGGGTGGGAATACGAGCAGTACTTC | CASSLAAGWEYEQYF
TRBJ2-3 | . | . | TRBV5-6 | TGTGCCAGCAGCTGGGGGCAGGGAAATACGCAGTATTTT | CASSWGQGNTQYF
TRBJ1-3 | . | . | TRBV6-5 | TGTGCCAGCAGTTACGGGGGGACTGGAAACACCATATATTTT | CASSYGGTGNTIYF
TRBJ1-5 | TRBD1 | . | TRBV27 | TGTGCCAGCAGTTTTACCGGGACAGGGTTTAGGGCCAATCAGCCCCAGCATTTT | CASSFTGTGFRANQPQHF
TRBJ1-2 | . | . | TRBV12-3/TRBV12-4 | TGTGCCAGCAGTTTAAGGACAAACTATGGCTACACCTTC | CASSLRTNYGYTF
TRBJ2-7 | . | . | TRBV6-2/TRBV6-3 | TGTGCCAGCAGCCTCCTCCGGTACGAGCAGTACTTC | CASSLLRYEQYF
TRBJ1-1 | . | . | TRBV18 | TGTGCCAGCTCACCAATTGGGGGGGACACTGAAGCTTTCTTT | CASSPIGGDTEAFF
TRBJ1-2 | . | few | TRBV10-2 | TGCGCCACCTCGGACCCAGGGCCCTTGTTGTATGGCTACACCTTC | CATSDPGPLLYGYTF
TRBJ2-1 | TRBD1 | . | TRBV5-6 | TGTGCCAGCAGCTCCCGGGACAGGGTTTACAATGAGCAGTTCTTC | CASSSRDRVYNEQFF
TRBJ2-7 | . | . | TRBV18 | TGTGCCAGCTCACCGGCGGGACAGAGCTCCTACGAGCAGTACTTC | CASSPAGQSSYEQYF
TRBJ2-1 | TRBD1 | . | TRBV10-2 | TGCGCCAGCCGAGGGGGGGACAGGGTAAACAATGAGCAGTTCTTC | CASRGGDRVNNEQFF
TRBJ2-1 | TRBD1 | once | TRBV10-3 | TGTGCCATCAAGGCAGGACAGGGTAACTACAATGAGCAGTTCTTC | CAIKAGQGNYNEQFF
TRBJ2-3 | TRBD1 | . | TRBV18 | TGTGCCAGCTCACTTTCGCGGACAGGGGGCCGAGATACGCAGTATTTT | CASSLSRTGGRDTQYF
TRBJ1-1 | . | . | TRBV14 | TGTGCCAGCAGCCAAGTCAACAGCAACACTGAAGCTTTCTTT | CASSQVNSNTEAFF
TRBJ1-6 | . | . | TRBV5-5 | TGTGCCAGCAGCAAGCCCGGCCGGGGGAGCGATTCACCCCTCCACTTT | CASSKPGRGSDSPLHF
TRBJ2-3 | . | . | TRBV3-1/TRBV3-2 | TGTGCCAGCAGCCACCGGACTATTAGTCTTAGCACAGATACGCAGTATTTT | CASSHRTISLSTDTQYF
TRBJ1-2 | TRBD1 | . | TRBV7-9 | TGTGCCAGCAGCTTAGGATCGGCCAGGGGGGCCTATGGCTACACCTTC | CASSLGSARGAYGYTF
TRBJ2-5 | . | . | TRBV13 | TGTGCCAGCAGCTTAGTAGGGGGTGAGGCCCAGTACTTC | CASSLVGGEAQYF
TRBJ2-7 | . | few | TRBV18 | TGTGCCAGCTCACCTCGGCAGGGGTCCCCATACGAGCAGTACTTC | CASSPRQGSPYEQYF
TRBJ2-1 | TRBD1 | . | TRBV4-3 | TGCGCCAGCAGCCAAGTTGGCAGGAGGGACAGGGGAAGCAATGAGCAGTTCTTC | CASSQVGRRDRGSNEQFF
TRBJ2-1 | . | . | TRBV11-2 | TGTGCCAGCAGCTTTGGAGGGGCTTCCTACAATGAGCAGTTCTTC | CASSFGGASYNEQFF
TRBJ1-1 | TRBD1 | few | TRBV7-3 | TGTGCCAGCAGCCCCTATGGGACAGCGAACACTGAAGCTTTCTTT | CASSPYGTANTEAFF
TRBJ1-2 | . | few | TRBV6-4 | TGTGCCAGCTCCCAGAGAGGATCGGAGGGAGGCTATGGCTACACCTTC | CASSQRGSEGGYGYTF
TRBJ1-6 | TRBD1 | . | TRBV7-6 | TGTGCCAGCAGCTCGGACAGGTTGGATTCACCCCTCCACTTT | CASSSDRLDSPLHF